This T cell receptor (beta chain) was captured in a study of T-cell memory formation after mild COVID-19. Losses at the gene ends were 3 bases for V and 6 bases for J; bases not matched to a gene: 7. CDR3 length equals 14 residues. Germline V gene sequence: CDR1 DFQATT, CDR2 SNEGSKA (reference sequence). This clonotype was counted a few times. No antigen is known for it. TCRalpha and TCRbeta libraries used 5'RACE with constant-segment primers and UMIs. TCRdb used MiXCR to reprocess the 5' RACE reads, holding one entry per CDR3 protein. The data show 68,000 or so distinct CDR3 sequences, approximately 15% seen once. Broader study findings: Second-wave clones peaking on day 37 lacked confirmed SARS-CoV-2 specificity. Prior to infection, memory already included some responding clones, suggesting cross-reactive memory joined. Contracting clones from day 15 to 85 showed balanced CD4/CD8; later expanders favored CD4+.

This receptor was identified in an adult woman who had mild COVID-19 (a few samples of this study predate the infection). Cell type and time point are not known. This chain links TRBV20-1 with TRBJ1-1; 10 bases are shared with TRBD1. Sequenced material: PBMCs or a T cell subset sorted from them (not recorded which). CDR3 DNA sequence: TGCAGTGCTAGTTGGGACAGGGGAGGGGCTGAAGCTTTCTTT. This translates into CSASWDRGGAEAFF.